Here is one T cell receptor (beta chain) with its context. Its specificity is not known. Trimming at V came to 1 base and at J to 3 bases, leaving 2 bases not matched to a gene. CDR3 size: 15 residues. Per the germline V gene, CDR1 is MNHNS and CDR2 is SASEGT. The PCR contained 60 Vbeta and 13 Jbeta primers. The protocol was immunoSEQ multiplex PCR, while the TCRdb copy is restricted to in-frame clones and leaves out a portion. This repertoire shows about 200,000 clones, just over 75% found once; its top ten account for 1.9%. This entry belongs to a study of cytomegalovirus exposure and HLA in healthy donors. Whole-study results and caveats: TCR beta V- and J-gene trimming was later associated with a missense DCLRE1C variant. TCR beta sequences numbering around 15,000 were associated with HLA alleles at 0.05 false discovery rate in a later analysis. Most of the TCR beta V segments (in an earlier analysis) were productive either about 87% or about 30% of the time. Reportedly, fewer N-insertions than the approximately 700-donor mean appeared in an Asian-associated ancestry cluster in a later analysis.

This chain links TRBV6-1 with TRBJ2-7; 11 bases are shared with TRBD2. The sequenced sample consisted of PBMCs. The sequence was collected from a young man in good health and CMV-seronegative. The CDR3 spells CASSEGGTSGYEQYF. In DNA, the CDR3 is TGTGCCAGCAGTGAAGGGGGGACTAGCGGCTACGAGCAGTACTTC.